The 25 T cell receptor beta chains below come from one sample, sequenced in a study of shared clonotypes between healthy human individuals. Method: immunoSEQ multiplex PCR; TCRdb's copy keeps in-frame clones and lacks some. The table has some 1.5 million clones, about 98% seen once. Sample: naive CD4+ T cells sorted from blood. Subset defined: CD45RA+ positively selected. The origin of the receptors is a man aged 30 to 45 in good health.

J is TRBJ2-7 and V is TRBV5-3, with TRBD1 matching 7 bases. TRBV5-3 belongs to the ORF category, with a function that is uncertain. V lost 3 bases, J lost 6 bases, and 15 bases stayed unmatched. The CDR3 covers 16 residues. CDR3 sequence reads: CARSSTIDRVVPEQYF. CDR3 nucleotides: TGTGCCAGAAGCTCCACGATCGACAGGGTAGTCCCCGAGCAGTACTTC.

The rearrangement uses TRBV5-1 and TRBJ2-7, with 11 bases lining up with TRBD2. CDR1 and CDR2 from the germline V gene are SGHRS and YFSETQ. Trimming removed 4 bases from V and 5 bases from J; junction bases left unmatched: 11. The CDR3 extends over 16 amino acids. CDR3 coding DNA: TGCGCCAGCAGCAGGGGCACTAGCGGGAGTTTCGACGAGCAGTACTTC. This encodes CASSRGTSGSFDEQYF.

As concerns this clone: Other DNA sequences of this sample code for an identical CDR3. The chain is built from TRBV6-1 and TRBJ2-7; D might be TRBD2 (6 bases). Trimming left V 5 bases short and J 0 bases short, with 8 bases between. The CDR3 extends over 13 amino acids. Per germline, CDR1 MNHNS and CDR2 SASEGT. CDR3 amino acids: CASSRGASYEQYF. The CDR3 region has the DNA TGTGCCAGCAGTCGCGGGGCCTCCTACGAGCAGTACTTC.

The chain employs TRBV5-1 and TRBJ1-6, with unresolved D. The CDR3 extends over 13 amino acids. V was cut by 2 bases and J by 10 bases, with 10 bases left in between. Germline V lookup: CDR1 SGHRS, CDR2 YFSETQ. The CDR3 DNA reads TGCGCCAGCAGCTTAGAGAGCGAATCACCCCTCCACTTT. The encoded protein is CASSLESESPLHF.

A remark on this clone: The identical CDR3 is also encoded by other nucleotide sequences in the sample. The chain employs TRBV19 and TRBJ2-4; D gene unclear. This CDR3 has 15 amino acids. Germline-derived CDR1 and CDR2 are LNHDA and SQIVND (reference sequence). The ends were cut back, 3 bases at V and 0 bases at J, with 9 bases in the middle. CDR3 residues: CASSIRELAKNIQYF. The CDR3 nucleotides are TGTGCCAGTAGTATTAGAGAGCTAGCCAAAAACATTCAGTACTTC.

The chain uses TRBV7-9 and TRBJ2-4, with D perhaps assigned TRBD1 or TRBD2 (5 bases each). CDR3 length equals 19 residues. Germline V lookup: CDR1 SEHNR, CDR2 FQNEAQ (reference sequence). V was clipped by 5 bases and J by 0 bases, with 23 bases between them. CDR3 bases: TGTGCCAGCAGCCATGGCCGGGACGCTTATGATGTAGCCAAAAACATTCAGTACTTC. Its translation: CASSHGRDAYDVAKNIQYF.

The chain employs TRBV4-1 and TRBJ2-7; 9 nucleotides match TRBD1. The CDR3 totals 15 residues. Unmatched junction bases numbered 4, after V lost 0 bases and J lost 4 bases. Germline CDR1 reads MGHRA; CDR2 reads YSYEKL. The CDR3 protein is CASSQDWDRVYEQYF. The CDR3 DNA reads TGCGCCAGCAGCCAAGATTGGGACAGGGTTTACGAGCAGTACTTC.

V gene TRBV19 combines with J gene TRBJ2-1; TRBD2 matches at 8 bases. CDR1 and CDR2 from the germline V gene are LNHDA and SQIVND (reference sequence). There are 14 residues in the CDR3. V trimming: 6 bases; J trimming: 7 bases; junction bases outside the gene matches: 8. In nucleotides, the CDR3 is TGTGCCAGTAGGGTCGAGCGGGGGCGAAATGAGCAGTTCTTC. Its protein is CASRVERGRNEQFF.

The chain uses TRBV15 and TRBJ2-5, with a tentative D call TRBD1 (6 bases). This CDR3 contains 14 residues. The germline gives CDR1 LNHNV, CDR2 YYDKDF (reference sequence). V dropped 3 bases and J dropped 5 bases, with 13 bases sitting between them. For the CDR3, the DNA is TGTGCCACCAGCAGTTCAGGGGATTGGGAGACCCAGTACTTC. Its protein product is CATSSSGDWETQYF.

The CDR3 is CASSYVNRAEQYF. DNA of the CDR3: TGTGCCAGCAGTTATGTAAACAGGGCCGAGCAGTACTTC. The chain is built from TRBV6-5 and TRBJ2-7; D is possibly TRBD1 (6 bases). The V gene's germline CDR1 is MNHEY and CDR2 SVGAGI. CDR3 size: 13 residues. V gave up 3 bases and J gave up 6 bases, with 12 bases separating them.

In the case of this clone: The sample holds other DNA sequences that translate to the same CDR3. For the CDR3, the DNA is TGCGCCAGCAGCTTGGTTTTGAACACTGAAGCTTTCTTT. Translated, it gives CASSLVLNTEAFF. This chain links TRBV5-1 with TRBJ1-1, with D uncertain. The CDR3 is made up of 13 amino acids. The germline CDR1 and CDR2 sequences are SGHRS and YFSETQ. V gave up 0 bases and J gave up 0 bases, with 3 bases separating them.

The rearrangement uses TRBV7-8 and TRBJ2-1, with TRBD2 matching 11 bases. In germline, CDR1 is SGHVS, CDR2 FQNEAQ. The CDR3 has 15 amino acids. The ends lost 5 bases at V and 6 bases at J; junction bases unmatched: 6. CDR3 coding DNA: TGTGCCAGCAGCAAAGTTAGCGGGAGGGCCAATGAGCAGTTCTTC. Its translation is CASSKVSGRANEQFF.

This clone has just one count. The chain combines TRBV28 with TRBJ1-5; TRBD1 is a possible D gene (6 bases). Trimming removed 4 bases from V and 4 bases from J, with 11 bases in between. The germline V gene has CDR1 MDHEN and CDR2 SYDVKM. The CDR3 totals 14 residues. In DNA, the CDR3 is TGTGCCAGCAGTTCACAGGGATTTAATCAGCCCCAGCATTTT. This codes for CASSSQGFNQPQHF.

V is TRBV5-4 and J is TRBJ2-1, with 8 bases identical to TRBD1. Germline-derived CDR1 and CDR2 are SGHNT and YYREEE (reference sequence). There are 15 residues in the CDR3. After removal of 4 bases from V and 9 bases from J, the junction contained 12 bases not matched to a gene. The CDR3: CASSPKSTGVSEQFF. The CDR3 DNA is TGTGCCAGCAGCCCGAAGTCGACAGGGGTCAGTGAGCAGTTCTTC. The full variable domain, in which reference TRBV5-4 and TRBJ2-1 provide the parts outside the CDR3, is ETGVTQSPTHLIKTRGQQVTLRCSSQSGHNTVSWYQQALGQGPQFIFQYYREEENGRGNFPPRFSGLQFPNYSSELNVNALELDDSALYLCASSPKSTGVSEQFFGPGTRLTVL.

Note on this clone: Compared with germline, one end of the junction differs, possibly owing to a read error. The rearrangement links TRBV7-7 to TRBJ2-7, with 10 bases aligning to TRBD1. The CDR3 loop spans 14 amino acids. The germline V gene has CDR1 SSHAT and CDR2 FNYEAQ (reference sequence). CDR3 sequence: CASSPGTGDVEQYF. DNA of the CDR3: TGTGCTAGCAGCCCCGGGACAGGGGATGTCGAGCAGTACTTC.

V and J are TRBV5-1 and TRBJ2-5; no reliable D call. The CDR3 is 12 residues long. Trimming took off 4 bases at V and 4 bases at J, with 8 bases between the two ends. Per the germline V gene, CDR1 is SGHRS and CDR2 is YFSETQ. The CDR3 here is CASSIYRETQYF. CDR3 nucleotides: TGCGCCAGCAGCATCTACCGAGAGACCCAGTACTTC. The variable domain in full, completed from reference TRBV5-1 and TRBJ2-5, reads KAGVTQTPRYLIKTRGQQVTLSCSPISGHRSVSWYQQTPGQGLQFLFEYFSETQRNKGNFPGRFSGRQFSNSRSEMNVSTLELGDSALYLCASSIYRETQYFGPGTRLLVL.

The chain links TRBV5-1 to TRBJ2-5; possibly TRBD2 for D (6 bases). The CDR3 has 14 residues. The germline V gene encodes CDR1 SGHRS and CDR2 YFSETQ. Trimming shortened V by 4 bases and J by 5 bases, and 15 bases separated the two germline ends. Written as DNA, the CDR3 is TGCGCCAGCAGCCCCGGACTCCGGGAGGAGACCCAGTACTTC. Its protein is CASSPGLREETQYF. Together with reference TRBV5-1 and TRBJ2-5, the CDR3 gives the full variable domain: KAGVTQTPRYLIKTRGQQVTLSCSPISGHRSVSWYQQTPGQGLQFLFEYFSETQRNKGNFPGRFSGRQFSNSRSEMNVSTLELGDSALYLCASSPGLREETQYFGPGTRLLVL.

About this clone: The same CDR3 also results from other DNA sequences found in this sample. The V gene is TRBV5-6, the J gene TRBJ2-7, with D unclear. V gave up 0 bases and J gave up 2 bases, with 6 bases separating them. Per the germline V gene, CDR1 is SGHDT and CDR2 is YYEEEE. CDR3 size: 13 residues. The CDR3 spells CASSLGGTYEQYF. DNA of the CDR3: TGTGCCAGCAGCTTGGGCGGCACCTACGAGCAGTACTTC. The variable domain in full, completed from reference TRBV5-6 and TRBJ2-7, reads DAGVTQSPTHLIKTRGQQVTLRCSPKSGHDTVSWYQQALGQGPQFIFQYYEEEERQRGNFPDRFSGHQFPNYSSELNVNALLLGDSALYLCASSLGGTYEQYFGPGTRLTVT.

This clone was seen once. The chain employs TRBV11-2 and TRBJ2-1; possible D gene TRBD1, 5 bases. Trimming removed 0 bases from V and 0 bases from J, with 6 bases in between. Germline assignment: CDR1 SGHAT and CDR2 FQNNGV. The CDR3 length is 15 residues. CDR3 sequence reads: CASSLEGDSYNEQFF. CDR3 bases: TGTGCCAGCAGCTTAGAAGGGGACTCCTACAATGAGCAGTTCTTC.

J is TRBJ2-3 and V is TRBV5-4; D is possibly TRBD2 (6 bases). The V end lost 1 base, the J end lost 5 bases, and 11 bases lay between the germline ends. Looked up from germline, CDR1 is SGHNT and CDR2 is YYREEE (reference sequence). The CDR3 is made up of 14 amino acids. In DNA, the CDR3 is TGTGCCAGCAGCTTGTCGGGGGATGGAGATACGCAGTATTTT. Protein: CASSLSGDGDTQYF.

V and J are TRBV29-1 and TRBJ2-3; 15 bases are a match to TRBD2. Germline CDR1 reads SQVTM; CDR2 reads ANQGSEA. V lost 4 bases, J lost 4 bases, and 3 bases stayed unmatched. There are 15 residues in the CDR3. The CDR3: CSVAGLAGGPDTQYF. The CDR3 bases are TGCAGCGTTGCGGGACTAGCGGGAGGCCCAGATACGCAGTATTTT.

V usage is TRBV4-3 and J usage is TRBJ1-1, with D tentatively TRBD1 (5 bases). CDR1 is LGHNA, CDR2 YSLEER, per germline. V lost 1 base and J lost 0, with 18 bases in between. The CDR3 has 18 amino acids. Here the CDR3 reads CASSQALGGGIMNTEAFF. The CDR3 nucleotides read TGCGCCAGCAGCCAAGCCTTGGGGGGGGGTATAATGAACACTGAAGCTTTCTTT.

This clone was observed a single time. The genes are TRBV7-2 and TRBJ2-1, with 10 positions matching TRBD2. Per the germline V gene, CDR1 is SGHTA and CDR2 is FQGNSA. The V and J ends lost 5 bases and 3 bases, in that order; junction bases with no gene match: 4. CDR3 length equals 15 residues. The CDR3 spells CASSKTSGNYNEQFF. Here the CDR3 DNA reads TGTGCCAGCAGCAAAACTAGCGGGAACTACAATGAGCAGTTCTTC. Filled out from reference TRBV7-2 and TRBJ2-1, the complete variable domain reads GAGVSQSPSNKVTEKGKDVELRCDPISGHTALYWYRQSLGQGLEFLIYFQGNSAPDKSGLPSDRFSAERTGGSVSTLTIQRTQQEDSAVYLCASSKTSGNYNEQFFGPGTRLTVL.

This chain connects TRBV27 to TRBJ2-3; D unclear. Germline CDR1 and CDR2: MNHEY and SMNVEV (reference sequence). The germline V and J ends were trimmed by 7 bases and 0 bases, with 26 bases remaining between them. The CDR3 contains 19 residues. The CDR3 DNA is TGTGCCAGCACGACCAGAGGCCAGCCGAAGAGCCTCAGCACAGATACGCAGTATTTT. Protein sequence: CASTTRGQPKSLSTDTQYF.

The genes are TRBV30 and TRBJ1-1; 9 nucleotides align to TRBD1. The germline CDR1 and CDR2 sequences are GTSNPN and SVGIG (reference sequence). The ends lost 5 bases at V and 3 bases at J; junction bases unmatched: 7. The CDR3 runs to 14 residues. The CDR3 nucleotides are TGTGCCTGGGGATCTGACAGGGGGTACACTGAAGCTTTCTTT. Its protein product is CAWGSDRGYTEAFF.